This TCR beta chain was captured in a study of T cell changes during pregnancy in multiple sclerosis. The data were produced by immunoSEQ multiplex PCR, yet TCRdb's version contains in-frame clones alone and is incomplete. This sample has approximately 63,000 clones, with around 92% found just once. Per the germline V gene, CDR1 is MNHEY and CDR2 is SMNVEV (reference sequence). This CDR3 spans 16 amino acids. Trimming pared 6 bases from V and 2 bases from J, leaving 18 bases between. The TCR originated in a female donor in good health, enrolled as a control in a pregnancy study. This sample comprised peripheral blood, obtained in the third trimester of pregnancy. The J gene is TRBJ2-3, the V gene TRBV27; D is perhaps TRBD2 (5 bases). In DNA form, the CDR3 reads TGTGCCAGCAGCCCAGGTAACGGGATCTCCACAGATACGCAGTATTTT. Its translation: CASSPGNGISTDTQYF.